What follows are 18 T cell receptor beta chains derived from one specimen sequenced in a study of somatic mutations in cytotoxic T cells in rheumatoid arthritis. The table came from immunoSEQ multiplex PCR; TCRdb's copy has only in-frame clones and leaves some out. The sample consists of 15,000 to 20,000 clones, about four fifths of them appearing once. The source material was CD8+ T cells sorted from blood. The receptors were gathered from a man aged 18 to 30 with rheumatoid arthritis.

This clone was seen a single time. The chain employs TRBV19 and TRBJ1-3, with D unclear. With 1 base removed from V and 2 bases from J, the gap between germline ends came to 9 bases. The CDR3 is made up of 15 amino acids. Germline V gene lookup returns CDR1 LNHDA and CDR2 SQIVND (reference sequence). CDR3 loop: CASSIGEGAGNTIYF. The CDR3 DNA follows: TGTGCCAGTAGTATAGGGGAAGGCGCTGGAAACACCATATATTTT.

The chain joins TRBV18 to TRBJ2-7, with D possibly TRBD2 on 5 matching bases. The V end lost 6 bases, the J end lost 0 bases, and 12 bases lay between the germline ends. The CDR3 totals 14 residues. Germline V gene data show CDR1 as KGHSH and CDR2 as LQKENI. DNA of the CDR3: TGTGCCAGCTCGACCGGACTTGCCTCCTACGAGCAGTACTTC. It is translated as CASSTGLASYEQYF.

The chain has TRBV13 and TRBJ2-6; possible D gene TRBD1, 5 bases. V lost 0 bases and J lost 3, with 15 bases in between. CDR1 and CDR2 (germline): PRHDT, FYEKMQ (reference sequence). The length of the CDR3 is 18 residues. CDR3 nucleotides: TGTGCCAGCAGCTTAGGAGGCAGGGATATAGTTGGGGCCAACGTCCTGACTTTC. This codes for CASSLGGRDIVGANVLTF.

The chain combines TRBV13 with TRBJ1-2; D is possibly TRBD1 (6 bases). V was clipped by 3 bases and J by 4 bases, with 6 bases between them. This CDR3 region has 12 residues. The V gene's germline CDR1 is PRHDT and CDR2 FYEKMQ (reference sequence). CDR3 sequence: CASSLDSYGYTF. CDR3 nucleotide sequence: TGTGCCAGCAGCTTGGACAGCTATGGCTACACCTTC.

The gene calls are TRBV9 and TRBJ2-1; no clear D gene. The ends were cut back, 3 bases at V and 4 bases at J, with 8 bases in the middle. Germline V gives CDR1 SGDLS, CDR2 YYNGEE. This CDR3 has 13 amino acids. The CDR3 DNA reads as TGTGCCAGCAGCGCTGCCTCTTACAATGAGCAGTTCTTC. Translated: CASSAASYNEQFF.

The chain couples TRBV7-8 to TRBJ1-5, with 8 bases matching TRBD1. J gave up 0 bases and V 5 bases, and 18 bases lay outside the gene matches. The CDR3 spans 20 residues. Germline V gene sequence: CDR1 SGHVS, CDR2 FQNEAQ. In nucleotides, the CDR3 is TGTGCCAGCAGCGGGGTAAGGGCAGGGGGCCCTATATATAGCAATCAGCCCCAGCATTTT. This encodes CASSGVRAGGPIYSNQPQHF.

This clone turned up a few times. V and J are TRBV6-4 and TRBJ1-6, with D possibly matching TRBD1 (5 bases). Trimming stripped 3 bases from V and 5 bases from J, with 5 bases between. CDR1 is MRHNA, CDR2 SNTAGT, per germline. This CDR3 has 13 amino acids. The CDR3 bases are TGTGCCAGCAGTGAGACAGATAATTCACCCCTCCACTTT. This gives the protein CASSETDNSPLHF.

This clone showed up just once. The chain has TRBV4-3 and TRBJ2-1; D is unresolved. Germline V gene lookup returns CDR1 LGHNA and CDR2 YSLEER. Trimming removed 0 bases at V and 0 bases at J, with 9 bases between. This CDR3 region has 16 residues. CDR3 in amino acids: CASSQDTYTSYNEQFF. CDR3 nucleotide sequence: TGCGCCAGCAGCCAAGATACCTATACCTCCTACAATGAGCAGTTCTTC.

The chain employs TRBV5-1 and TRBJ2-2, with D unresolved. The V and J ends lost 1 base and 8 bases respectively, with 3 bases between them. The CDR3 runs to 11 residues. CDR1 is SGHRS, CDR2 YFSETQ, per germline. DNA of the CDR3: TGCGCCAGCAGCTTGTGGGGGGAGCTGTTTTTT. It specifies CASSLWGELFF.

The chain has TRBV4-1 and TRBJ2-1, with TRBD2 as a possible D gene (5 bases). V lost 0 bases to trimming and J lost 0 bases, with 15 bases between them. Germline lookup yields CDR1 MGHRA and CDR2 YSYEKL. The CDR3 runs 18 residues. The CDR3 DNA follows: TGCGCCAGCAGCCAAGACCCAACGGACTCGTTCTCCTACAATGAGCAGTTCTTC. This codes for CASSQDPTDSFSYNEQFF.

The V call is TRBV4-2, the J call TRBJ1-5; D is uncertain. The CDR3 is made up of 12 amino acids. The V end was cut by 2 bases, the J end by 5 bases, with 4 bases between. CDR1 is LGHNA, CDR2 YNFKEQ, per germline. The chain's CDR3 is CASSQQDQPQHF. The CDR3 DNA reads TGTGCCAGCAGCCAACAGGATCAGCCCCAGCATTTT.

This clone was detected only a few times. The J gene is TRBJ2-7, the V gene TRBV7-6, with 8 nucleotides matching TRBD2. The CDR3 is 15 residues long. The trim removed 1 base at V and 4 bases at J, leaving 6 bases unmatched. Germline loops: CDR1 SGHVS, CDR2 FNYEAQ. CDR3 bases: TGTGCCAGCAGCTTAGAAGCGGGGGCCCAATACGAGCAGTACTTC. This translates into CASSLEAGAQYEQYF.

This clone has more than one count but fewer than ten. V usage is TRBV7-9 and J usage is TRBJ1-2; D remains ambiguous. CDR1 and CDR2 from the germline V gene are SEHNR and FQNEAQ (reference sequence). The V end lost 1 base, the J end lost 1 base, and 7 bases lay between the germline ends. This CDR3 is 14 amino acids long. The CDR3 DNA is TGTGCCAGCAGCTTAGAAGGATATAACTATGGCTACACCTTC. Protein: CASSLEGYNYGYTF. The whole variable domain, remainder taken from reference TRBV7-9 and TRBJ1-2, is DTGVSQNPRHKITKRGQNVTFRCDPISEHNRLYWYRQTLGQGPEFLTYFQNEAQLEKSRLLSDRFSAERPKGSFSTLEIQRTEQGDSAMYLCASSLEGYNYGYTFGSGTRLTVV.

This chain links TRBV6-5 with TRBJ1-1, with D possibly matching TRBD1 (5 bases). Germline CDR1 and CDR2: MNHEY and SVGAGI. The V gene lost 2 bases and the J gene lost 2 bases, with 12 bases spanning the gap. This CDR3 has 15 amino acids. This CDR3 reads CASSYGAGLNTEAFF. DNA of the CDR3: TGTGCCAGCAGTTACGGCGCAGGGCTTAACACTGAAGCTTTCTTT.

The rearrangement joins TRBV27 to TRBJ2-7; TRBD1 agrees at 9 bases. The V gene's germline CDR1 is MNHEY and CDR2 SMNVEV (reference sequence). The CDR3 spans 14 residues. V trimming: 1 base; J trimming: 2 bases; junction bases outside the gene matches: 0. The CDR3 region is CASSLWTGAYEQYF. CDR3 nucleotides: TGTGCCAGCAGTTTATGGACAGGGGCCTACGAGCAGTACTTC.

The chain links TRBV7-8 to TRBJ2-7; weak D call: TRBD1 (6 bases). CDR1 is SGHVS, CDR2 FQNEAQ, per germline. The CDR3 has 13 residues. The V and J ends lost 4 bases and 2 bases respectively, with 9 bases between them. The CDR3 nucleotides are TGTGCCAGCAGCTCCAGGGGCCCCTACGAGCAGTACTTC. It yields the protein CASSSRGPYEQYF. Combining the CDR3 with reference TRBV7-8 and TRBJ2-7 gives the whole variable domain GAGVSQSPRYKVAKRGQDVALRCDPISGHVSLFWYQQALGQGPEFLTYFQNEAQLDKSGLPSDRFFAERPEGSVSTLKIQRTQQEDSAVYLCASSSRGPYEQYFGPGTRLTVT.

V gene TRBV25-1 combines with J gene TRBJ1-4; 8 bases are shared with TRBD1. The CDR3 has 18 residues. CDR1 and CDR2 (germline): MGHDK, SYGVNS. Trimming removed 2 bases from V and 6 bases from J; junction bases left unmatched: 14. The CDR3 reads CASSEEGRGPLFYEKLFF. The CDR3, as DNA: TGTGCCAGCAGTGAAGAAGGCAGGGGGCCTCTTTTCTATGAAAAACTGTTTTTT.

This clone was found once. The V and J genes are TRBV28 and TRBJ1-5; the D gene is possibly TRBD1 (5 bases). Per germline, CDR1 MDHEN and CDR2 SYDVKM. The length of the CDR3 is 14 residues. The V and J ends lost 0 bases and 2 bases respectively, with 5 bases between them. The DNA of the CDR3 is TGTGCCAGCAGTTTATGGGGGGGCAATCAGCCCCAGCATTTT. Protein sequence: CASSLWGGNQPQHF.